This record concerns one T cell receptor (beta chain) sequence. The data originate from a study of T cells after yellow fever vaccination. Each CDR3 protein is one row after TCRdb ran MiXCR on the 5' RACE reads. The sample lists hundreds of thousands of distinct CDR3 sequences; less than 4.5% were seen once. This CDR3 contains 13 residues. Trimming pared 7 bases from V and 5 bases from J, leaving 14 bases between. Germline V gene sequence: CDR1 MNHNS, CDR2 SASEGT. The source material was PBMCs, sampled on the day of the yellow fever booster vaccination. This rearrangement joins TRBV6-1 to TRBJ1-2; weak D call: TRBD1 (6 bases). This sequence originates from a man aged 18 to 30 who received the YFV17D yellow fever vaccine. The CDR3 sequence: CASKLPGAYGYTF. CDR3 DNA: TGTGCCAGCAAACTACCGGGGGCATATGGCTACACCTTC.